A single sample is the source of the 6 T cell receptor beta chains below, sequenced in a study of cytomegalovirus exposure and HLA in healthy donors (dated by TCRdb to the late 2010s). Libraries were made using the immunoSEQ multiplex PCR assay. For the multiplex PCR, a mixture combining 60 forward primers for TCR Vbeta segments and 13 reverse primers for TCR Jbeta segments was used. TCRdb's version of the immuneACCESS table is confined to in-frame rearrangements and falls short of the full clone set. An unresolved V gene accounts for under half of the shortfall where checked; the remainder is of unknown origin. Across this sample there are around 100,000 clones, with approximately 80% seen only once. The ten largest account for around 23% of the sample. The sequencing input was PBMCs. These receptors all come from a man younger than 40 in good health and CMV-seropositive.

In its sample, this clone was seen a few times. The chain has TRBV11-2 and TRBJ1-1; 7 nucleotides align to TRBD1. Germline V gene lookup returns CDR1 SGHAT and CDR2 FQNNGV. The CDR3 contains 18 residues. The V gene end was trimmed by 6 bases and the J gene end by 3 bases; junction bases not matched to a gene: 19. The CDR3 is CASRSPLRTGAKHTEAFF. The DNA of the CDR3 is TGTGCCAGCAGGTCCCCGCTGCGGACAGGTGCGAAACACACTGAAGCTTTCTTT. Full variable domain (missing parts from reference TRBV11-2 and TRBJ1-1): EAGVAQSPRYKIIEKRQSVAFWCNPISGHATLYWYQQILGQGPKLLIQFQNNGVVDDSQLPKDRFSAERLKGVDSTLKIQPAKLEDSAVYLCASRSPLRTGAKHTEAFFGQGTRLTVV.

The chain recombines TRBV5-4 with TRBJ2-5; D gene ambiguous. The CDR3 runs to 16 residues. CDR1 SGHNT and CDR2 YYREEE come from the germline V gene (reference sequence). V gave up 0 bases and J gave up 0 bases, with 12 bases separating them. DNA for the CDR3: TGTGCCAGCAGCTTGGATATCGGCAGGCACCAAGAGACCCAGTACTTC. The encoded protein is CASSLDIGRHQETQYF.

J is TRBJ2-7 and V is TRBV6-6, with a tentative D call TRBD2 (7 bases). Trimming removed 7 bases from V and 3 bases from J, with 19 bases in between. This CDR3 is 15 amino acids long. The germline CDR1 and CDR2 sequences are MNHNY and SVGAGI (reference sequence). CDR3 DNA: TGTGCCAGCATGGGGCGGGGGCCCACCAGCTACGAGCAGTACTTC. It yields the protein CASMGRGPTSYEQYF.

This clone appeared a single time. The V call is TRBV21-1, the J call TRBJ2-7; TRBD1 reflects the table's D call only, with no check against the DNA. TRBV21-1 is a documented pseudogene. This CDR3 has 13 residues. In DNA form, the CDR3 reads TGTGCCAGCAGCAGAGATCAGGGGGGCGAGCAGTACGTC. Protein product: CASSRDQGGEQYV.

The CDR3 reads CASSAGPQETQYF. Written as DNA, the CDR3 is TGTGCCAGTAGTGCGGGGCCCCAAGAGACCCAGTACTTC. The chain links TRBV19 to TRBJ2-5; tentative D call: TRBD2 (6 bases). The CDR3 loop spans 13 amino acids. V shed 5 bases and J shed 1 base, with 8 bases lying between them. Germline-derived CDR1 and CDR2 are LNHDA and SQIVND (reference sequence). Full variable domain (missing parts from reference TRBV19 and TRBJ2-5): DGGITQSPKYLFRKEGQNVTLSCEQNLNHDAMYWYRQDPGQGLRLIYYSQIVNDFQKGDIAEGYSVSREKKESFPLTVTSAQKNPTAFYLCASSAGPQETQYFGPGTRLLVL.

The CDR3 is CASSLGTGAPYEQYV. As DNA, the CDR3 is TGTGCCAGCAGCCTTGGGACAGGGGCTCCCTACGAGCAGTACGTC. The rearrangement uses TRBV6-6 and TRBJ2-7; 10 nucleotides align to TRBD1. The CDR3 contains 15 residues. The germline V gene has CDR1 MNHNY and CDR2 SVGAGI (reference sequence). With V trimmed by 6 bases and J by 2 bases, 7 bases remained unmatched.